These 18 T cell receptor beta chains came from one sample sequenced in a study of blood T cell repertoires in COVID-19. Some clones are missing from TCRdb's copy, which holds only in-frame ones; the method was immunoSEQ multiplex PCR. Among approximately 200,000 clones, roughly 90% were seen once, and the ten largest hold 3.5% to 5.5%. The specimen was PBMCs or T cells enriched from blood (not recorded which). Receptors were obtained from a woman in her 30s who had been exposed to COVID-19.

The J gene is TRBJ2-3, the V gene TRBV5-1, with 8 bases identical to TRBD1. Germline V lookup: CDR1 SGHRS, CDR2 YFSETQ. Trimming removed 4 bases from V and 5 bases from J; junction bases left unmatched: 12. This CDR3 has 16 amino acids. As DNA, the CDR3 is TGCGCCAGCAGCCTCTCGAGGGCAGGGGGCATAGATACGCAGTATTTT. Protein: CASSLSRAGGIDTQYF.

The V gene is TRBV14, the J gene TRBJ2-7; a weak D match, TRBD1 (6 bases). Germline V gene sequence: CDR1 SGHDN, CDR2 FVKESK. V lost 0 bases to trimming and J lost 3 bases, with 9 bases between them. CDR3 length equals 14 residues. DNA of the CDR3: TGTGCCAGCAGCCAAGAAGGACAGTACTACGAGCAGTACTTC. Its protein product is CASSQEGQYYEQYF.

This chain joins TRBV4-1 and TRBJ2-2; tentatively, D is TRBD1 (6 bases). Germline-derived CDR1 and CDR2 are MGHRA and YSYEKL. CDR3 length: 16 residues. Trimming pared 0 bases from V and 5 bases from J, leaving 13 bases between. The CDR3 is CASSQDDRFSTGELFF. As DNA, the CDR3 is TGCGCCAGCAGCCAAGATGACAGGTTTTCGACCGGGGAGCTGTTTTTT.

V usage is TRBV5-6 and J usage is TRBJ2-7; D unresolved. In germline, CDR1 is SGHDT, CDR2 YYEEEE. The CDR3 covers 12 residues. Trimming removed 4 bases at V and 2 bases at J, with 7 bases between. The CDR3 is CASSAKPYEQYF. The CDR3 DNA follows: TGTGCCAGCAGCGCGAAACCCTACGAGCAGTACTTC. Full variable domain (outside the CDR3, taken from reference TRBV5-6 and TRBJ2-7): DAGVTQSPTHLIKTRGQQVTLRCSPKSGHDTVSWYQQALGQGPQFIFQYYEEEERQRGNFPDRFSGHQFPNYSSELNVNALLLGDSALYLCASSAKPYEQYFGPGTRLTVT.

The V gene is TRBV7-2, the J gene TRBJ1-3; 7 bases agree with TRBD1. Looked up from germline, CDR1 is SGHTA and CDR2 is FQGNSA. The CDR3 runs 17 residues. Germline trimming cut 5 bases from V and 0 bases from J; bases unmatched to any gene: 10. In DNA form, the CDR3 reads TGTGCCAGCAGCCCGAGGACAGGACTCATCTCTGGAAACACCATATATTTT. Translation: CASSPRTGLISGNTIYF.

The chain employs TRBV24-1 and TRBJ1-2, with D uncertain. CDR3 length: 14 residues. Germline CDR1 KGHDR, CDR2 SFDVKD. V was pared by 4 bases and J by 5 bases, with 13 bases between. CDR3 DNA: TGTGCCACCAGTGAACCTACGGTCGGGTATGGCTACACCTTC. Protein product: CATSEPTVGYGYTF.

This clone was found a few times. V usage is TRBV2 and J usage is TRBJ2-4, with 9 bases fitting TRBD2. V trimming: 4 bases; J trimming: 9 bases; junction bases outside the gene matches: 10. There are 15 residues in the CDR3. Germline CDR1 is SNHLY and CDR2 is FYNNEI. The CDR3 here is CASSALERGAGIQYF. For the CDR3, the DNA is TGTGCCAGCAGTGCCCTCGAGCGGGGGGCGGGCATTCAGTACTTC.

In its sample, this clone was seen a few times. The V call is TRBV10-3, the J call TRBJ1-5; 9 bases match TRBD1. With 6 bases clipped from V and 0 bases from J, the junction kept 3 bases outside the gene matches. CDR1 and CDR2 from the germline V gene are ENHRY and SYGVKD. CDR3 length: 15 amino acids. The DNA for the CDR3 is TGTGCCATCAGGGGACAGGGAGATAGCAATCAGCCCCAGCATTTT. Its translation: CAIRGQGDSNQPQHF.

J is TRBJ2-3 and V is TRBV29-1; D may be TRBD1 (6 bases). With 1 base removed from V and 6 bases from J, the gap between germline ends came to 17 bases. The CDR3 runs to 15 residues. Germline lookup yields CDR1 SQVTM and CDR2 ANQGSEA. Here the CDR3 reads CSVEVGAGGEDTQYF. CDR3 bases: TGCAGCGTTGAAGTAGGGGCTGGGGGCGAGGATACGCAGTATTTT.

The V call is TRBV10-3, the J call TRBJ1-6, with a weak D call TRBD1 (5 bases). Germline lookup yields CDR1 ENHRY and CDR2 SYGVKD. The CDR3 spans 13 residues. Trimming stripped 8 bases from V and 10 bases from J, with 15 bases between. CDR3 in DNA: TGTGCCATCTCCGGGGGGTTCGGGTCACCCCTCCACTTT. Its protein product is CAISGGFGSPLHF.

This chain joins TRBV11-3 and TRBJ2-2; 7 positions match TRBD1. Germline V gene data show CDR1 as SGHNT and CDR2 as YENEEA. The V gene end was trimmed by 5 bases and the J gene end by 0 bases; junction bases not matched to a gene: 3. CDR3 length: 15 residues. The CDR3 sequence is CASSPDRTNTGELFF. CDR3 sequence (DNA): TGTGCCAGCAGCCCGGACAGGACGAACACCGGGGAGCTGTTTTTT.

V and J are TRBV2 and TRBJ2-5, with D maybe TRBD1 (6 bases). Trimming took off 0 bases at V and 7 bases at J, with 15 bases between the two ends. There are 15 residues in the CDR3. The germline V gene encodes CDR1 SNHLY and CDR2 FYNNEI. CDR3 DNA sequence: TGTGCCAGCAGTGAAGCAGGGGGACGGGCAGGGACCCAGTACTTC. Residues: CASSEAGGRAGTQYF.

This clone was seen a handful of times. The DNA of the CDR3 is TGTGCCAGCAGCCAACCTCTGACAGGGGAGCGCTACACCTTC. It is translated as CASSQPLTGERYTF. The chain has TRBV4-2 and TRBJ1-2; 8 bases line up with TRBD1. The V gene end was trimmed by 2 bases and the J gene end by 9 bases; junction bases not matched to a gene: 8. Germline V gene lookup returns CDR1 LGHNA and CDR2 YNFKEQ. The CDR3 is made up of 14 amino acids.

This chain connects TRBV11-3 to TRBJ2-3; D is unresolved. The germline gives CDR1 SGHNT, CDR2 YENEEA. Trimming took 3 bases from V and 6 from J, leaving 10 bases between them. CDR3 size: 13 residues. The CDR3 is CASSFSDGDTQYF. DNA of the CDR3: TGTGCCAGCAGCTTCAGCGACGGGGATACGCAGTATTTT. Looking up the rest from reference TRBV11-3 and TRBJ2-3 gives the full variable domain: EAGVVQSPRYKIIEKKQPVAFWCNPISGHNTLYWYLQNLGQGPELLIRYENEEAVDDSQLPKDRFSAERLKGVDSTLKIQPAELGDSAVYLCASSFSDGDTQYFGPGTRLTVL.

Regarding this clone: At one boundary the junction diverges from the germline segment, which might be a read error. The rearrangement links TRBV2 to TRBJ2-1; 10 nucleotides agree with TRBD2. Germline assignment: CDR1 SNHLY and CDR2 FYNNEI. The CDR3 covers 12 residues. CDR3 loop: CASSETPGLAIF. The CDR3 DNA follows: TGTGCCAGCAGTGAAACACCGGGACTAGCGATCTTC.

This clone is a singleton in its sample. This rearrangement joins TRBV5-4 to TRBJ2-6; 8 bases are a match to TRBD1. J gave up 4 bases and V 0 bases, and 6 bases lay outside the gene matches. The CDR3 has 17 residues. CDR1 is SGHNT and CDR2 is YYREEE in the germline V gene (reference sequence). The CDR3 loop is CASSLVQGARGANVLTF. The DNA for the CDR3 is TGTGCCAGCAGCTTGGTTCAGGGGGCTAGGGGGGCCAACGTCCTGACTTTC.

The CDR3 region has the DNA TGTGCCTGGAAACAGGGGGCGTCGGTGAACACTGAAGCTTTCTTT. Translation gives CAWKQGASVNTEAFF. V is TRBV30 and J is TRBJ1-1; 9 bases are shared with TRBD1. This CDR3 region has 15 residues. Germline CDR1 and CDR2: GTSNPN and SVGIG (reference sequence). V lost 4 bases and J lost 0; bases outside the gene matches: 6.

The sample holds a few counts of this clone. The chain links TRBV5-1 to TRBJ1-2; D is perhaps TRBD1 (5 bases). This CDR3 has 16 amino acids. V lost 2 bases and J lost 3, with 17 bases in between. Germline V gives CDR1 SGHRS, CDR2 YFSETQ. Here the CDR3 DNA reads TGCGCCAGCAGCTTCCACCCCCCGCGGGGCTACTATGGCTACACCTTC. Residues: CASSFHPPRGYYGYTF.